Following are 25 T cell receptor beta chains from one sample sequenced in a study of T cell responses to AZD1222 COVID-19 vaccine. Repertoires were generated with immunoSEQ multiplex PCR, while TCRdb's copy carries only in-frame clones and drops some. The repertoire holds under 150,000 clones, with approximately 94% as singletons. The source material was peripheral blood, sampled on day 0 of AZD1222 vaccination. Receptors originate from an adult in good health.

This CDR3 is CSASSGTNYGYTF. The CDR3 bases are TGCAGTGCTAGTAGTGGCACTAACTATGGCTACACCTTC. The chain is built from TRBV20-1 and TRBJ1-2, with no clear D. This CDR3 has 13 amino acids. Germline V lookup: CDR1 DFQATT, CDR2 SNEGSKA (reference sequence). V was clipped by 3 bases and J by 0 bases, with 8 bases between them.

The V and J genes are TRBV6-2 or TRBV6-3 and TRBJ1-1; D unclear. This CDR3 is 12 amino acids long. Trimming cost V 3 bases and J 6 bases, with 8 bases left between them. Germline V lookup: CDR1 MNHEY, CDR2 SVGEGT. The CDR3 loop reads CASSYLLAEAFF. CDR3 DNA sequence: TGTGCCAGCAGTTATCTGCTAGCTGAAGCTTTCTTT.

CDR3 in DNA: TGTGCCAGCAGCCAACTTGGACAGGCCTACGAGCAGTACTTC. It specifies CASSQLGQAYEQYF. The chain recombines TRBV4-2 with TRBJ2-7, with 7 nucleotides matching TRBD1. CDR1 is LGHNA, CDR2 YNFKEQ, per germline. V lost 2 bases and J lost 2; bases outside the gene matches: 3. The CDR3 length is 14 residues.

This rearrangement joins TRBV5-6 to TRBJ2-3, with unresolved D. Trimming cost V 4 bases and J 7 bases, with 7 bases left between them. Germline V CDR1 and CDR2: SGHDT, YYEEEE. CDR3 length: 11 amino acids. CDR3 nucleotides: TGTGCCAGCAGCGCATTTAATACGCAGTATTTT. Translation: CASSAFNTQYF.

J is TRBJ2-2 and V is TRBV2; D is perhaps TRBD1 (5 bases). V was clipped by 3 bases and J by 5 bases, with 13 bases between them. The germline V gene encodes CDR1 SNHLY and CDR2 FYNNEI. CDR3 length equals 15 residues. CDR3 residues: CASSEATAYTGELFF. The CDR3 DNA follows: TGTGCCAGCAGTGAGGCGACAGCTTATACCGGGGAGCTGTTTTTT.

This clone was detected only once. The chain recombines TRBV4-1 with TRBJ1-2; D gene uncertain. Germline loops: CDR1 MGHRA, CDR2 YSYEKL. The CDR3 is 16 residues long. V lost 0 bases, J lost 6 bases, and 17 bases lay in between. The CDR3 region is CASSQETPGRRNGYTF. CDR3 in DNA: TGCGCCAGCAGCCAAGAAACCCCCGGCCGAAGGAATGGCTACACCTTC.

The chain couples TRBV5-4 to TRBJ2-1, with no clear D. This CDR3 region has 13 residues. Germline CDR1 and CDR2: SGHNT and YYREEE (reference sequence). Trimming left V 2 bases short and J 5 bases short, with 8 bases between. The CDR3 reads CASSFGSDNEQFF. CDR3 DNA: TGTGCCAGCAGCTTTGGATCGGACAATGAGCAGTTCTTC.

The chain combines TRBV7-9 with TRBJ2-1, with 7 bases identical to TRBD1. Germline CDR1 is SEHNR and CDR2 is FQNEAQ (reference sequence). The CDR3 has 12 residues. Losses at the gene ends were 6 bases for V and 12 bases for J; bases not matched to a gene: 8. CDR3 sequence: CASRKDRVGQFF. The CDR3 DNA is TGTGCCAGCAGGAAAGACAGGGTTGGGCAGTTCTTC.

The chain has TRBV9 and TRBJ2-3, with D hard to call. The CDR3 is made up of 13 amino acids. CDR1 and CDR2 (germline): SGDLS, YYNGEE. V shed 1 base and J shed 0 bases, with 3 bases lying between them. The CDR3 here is CASSVISTDTQYF. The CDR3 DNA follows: TGTGCCAGCAGCGTAATAAGCACAGATACGCAGTATTTT.

CDR3 in amino acids: CATSETRRTNEKLFF. The CDR3 DNA is TGTGCCACCAGTGAAACCAGAAGGACTAATGAAAAACTGTTTTTT. The V gene is TRBV24-1, the J gene TRBJ1-4; D ambiguous. Germline CDR1 reads KGHDR; CDR2 reads SFDVKD. Trimming stripped 4 bases from V and 2 bases from J, with 10 bases between. This CDR3 comprises 15 residues.

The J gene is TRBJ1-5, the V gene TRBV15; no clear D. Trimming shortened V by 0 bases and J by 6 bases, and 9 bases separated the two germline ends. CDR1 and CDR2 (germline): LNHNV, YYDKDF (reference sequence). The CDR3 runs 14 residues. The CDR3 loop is CATSRDRSGQPQHF. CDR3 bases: TGTGCCACCAGCAGAGACAGGAGCGGTCAGCCCCAGCATTTT.

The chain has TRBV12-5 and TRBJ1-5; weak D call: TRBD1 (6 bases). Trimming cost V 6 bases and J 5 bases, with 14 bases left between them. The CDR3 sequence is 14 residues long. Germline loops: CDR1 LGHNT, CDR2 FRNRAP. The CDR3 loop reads CASGQTGPDQPQHF. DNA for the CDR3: TGTGCTAGTGGACAAACAGGGCCGGATCAGCCCCAGCATTTT.

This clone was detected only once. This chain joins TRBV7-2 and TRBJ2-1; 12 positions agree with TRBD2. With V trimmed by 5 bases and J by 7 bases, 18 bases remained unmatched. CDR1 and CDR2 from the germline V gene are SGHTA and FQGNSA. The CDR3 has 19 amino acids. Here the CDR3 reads CASSRDPSGREVVRNEQFF. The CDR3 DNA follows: TGTGCCAGCAGCCGGGACCCTAGCGGGAGGGAGGTGGTTCGGAATGAGCAGTTCTTC.

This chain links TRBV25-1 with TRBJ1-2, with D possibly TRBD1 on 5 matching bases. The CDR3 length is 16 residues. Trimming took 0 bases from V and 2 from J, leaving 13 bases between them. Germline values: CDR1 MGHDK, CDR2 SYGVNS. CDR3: CASSEYPGCRNYGYTF. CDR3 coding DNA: TGTGCCAGCAGTGAATACCCAGGGTGTAGGAACTATGGCTACACCTTC.

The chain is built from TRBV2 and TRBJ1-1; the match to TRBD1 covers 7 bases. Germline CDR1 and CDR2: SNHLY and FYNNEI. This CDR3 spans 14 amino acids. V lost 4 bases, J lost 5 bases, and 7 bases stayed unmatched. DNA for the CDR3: TGTGCCAGCAGTGCCCGACAGGGACTGACTGAAGCTTTCTTT. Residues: CASSARQGLTEAFF.

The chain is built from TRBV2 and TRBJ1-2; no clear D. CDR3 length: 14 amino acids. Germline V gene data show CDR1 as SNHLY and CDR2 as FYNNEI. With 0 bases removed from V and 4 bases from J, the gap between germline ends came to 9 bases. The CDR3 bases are TGTGCCAGCAGTGAAGCAACTATCGCCTATGGCTACACCTTC. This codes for CASSEATIAYGYTF.

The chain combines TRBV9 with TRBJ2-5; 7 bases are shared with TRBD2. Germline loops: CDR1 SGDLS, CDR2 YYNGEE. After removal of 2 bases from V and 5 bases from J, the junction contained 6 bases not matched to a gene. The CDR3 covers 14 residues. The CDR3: CASSVRDGGETQYF. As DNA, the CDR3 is TGTGCCAGCAGCGTCCGGGACGGGGGGGAGACCCAGTACTTC.

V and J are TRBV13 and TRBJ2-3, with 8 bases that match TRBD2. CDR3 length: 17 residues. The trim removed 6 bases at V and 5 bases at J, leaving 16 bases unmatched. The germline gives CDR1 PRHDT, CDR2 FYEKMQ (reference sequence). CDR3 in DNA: TGTGCCAGCAGACCGGCACGGGAGGGTGGGTTTAAAGATACGCAGTATTTT. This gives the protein CASRPAREGGFKDTQYF.

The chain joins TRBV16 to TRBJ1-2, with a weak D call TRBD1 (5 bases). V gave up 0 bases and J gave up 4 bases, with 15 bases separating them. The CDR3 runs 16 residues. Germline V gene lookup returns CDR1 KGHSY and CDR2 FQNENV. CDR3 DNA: TGTGCCAGCAGCCAATCGGCCAGGGAGGGTGTCTATGGCTACACCTTC. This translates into CASSQSAREGVYGYTF.

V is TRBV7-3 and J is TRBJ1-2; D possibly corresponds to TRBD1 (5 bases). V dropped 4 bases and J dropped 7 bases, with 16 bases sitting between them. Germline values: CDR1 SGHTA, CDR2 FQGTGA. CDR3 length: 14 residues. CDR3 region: CASSSYAGGGGYTF. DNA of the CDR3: TGTGCCAGCAGCTCCTATGCTGGGGGGGGTGGCTACACCTTC.

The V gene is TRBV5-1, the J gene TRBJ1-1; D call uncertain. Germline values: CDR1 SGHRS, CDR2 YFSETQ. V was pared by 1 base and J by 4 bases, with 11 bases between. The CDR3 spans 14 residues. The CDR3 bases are TGCGCCAGCAGCTTGCGGCAGGATGGCACTGAAGCTTTCTTT. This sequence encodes CASSLRQDGTEAFF.

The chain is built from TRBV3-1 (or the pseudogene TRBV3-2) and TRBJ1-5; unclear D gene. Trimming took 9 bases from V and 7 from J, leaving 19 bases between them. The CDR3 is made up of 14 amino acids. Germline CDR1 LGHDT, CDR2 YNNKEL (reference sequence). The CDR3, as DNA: TGTGCCAGTTCCAGCCACCTACTCAGCCAGCCCCAGCATTTT. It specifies CASSSHLLSQPQHF.

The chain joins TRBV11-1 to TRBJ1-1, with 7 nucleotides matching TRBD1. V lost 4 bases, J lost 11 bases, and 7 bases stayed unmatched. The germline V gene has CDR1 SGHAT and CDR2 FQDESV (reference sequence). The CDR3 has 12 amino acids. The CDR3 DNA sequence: TGTGCCAGCAGCTCCACGACACAGGGGGCTTTCTTT. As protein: CASSSTTQGAFF.

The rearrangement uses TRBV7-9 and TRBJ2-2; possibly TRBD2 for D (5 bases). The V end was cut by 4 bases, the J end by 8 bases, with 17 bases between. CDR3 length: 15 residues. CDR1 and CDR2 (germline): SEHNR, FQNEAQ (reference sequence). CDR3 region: CASSSGGRAWGELFF. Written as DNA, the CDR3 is TGTGCCAGCAGCTCCGGAGGCCGGGCCTGGGGGGAGCTGTTTTTT.

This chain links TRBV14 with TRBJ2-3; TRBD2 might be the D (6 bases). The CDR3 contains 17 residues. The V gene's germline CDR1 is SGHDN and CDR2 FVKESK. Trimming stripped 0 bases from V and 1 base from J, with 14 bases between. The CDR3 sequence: CASSQDLRASGTDTQYF. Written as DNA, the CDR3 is TGTGCCAGCAGCCAAGATCTCAGGGCTAGCGGCACAGATACGCAGTATTTT.